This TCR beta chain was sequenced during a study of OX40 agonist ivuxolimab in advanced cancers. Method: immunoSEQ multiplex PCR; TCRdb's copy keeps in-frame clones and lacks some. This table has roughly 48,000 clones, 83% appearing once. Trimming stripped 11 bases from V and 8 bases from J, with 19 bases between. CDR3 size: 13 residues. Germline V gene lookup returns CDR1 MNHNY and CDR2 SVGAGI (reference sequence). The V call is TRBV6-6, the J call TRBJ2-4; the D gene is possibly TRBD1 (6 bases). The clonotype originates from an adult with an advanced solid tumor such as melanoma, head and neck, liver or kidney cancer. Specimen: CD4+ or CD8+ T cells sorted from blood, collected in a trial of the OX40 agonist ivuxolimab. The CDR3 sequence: CAAGTGQGHIQYF. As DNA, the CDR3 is TGTGCCGCCGGAACAGGTCAGGGGCACATTCAGTACTTC.